Ten or more counts support the clone carrying this TCR beta chain. Antigen specificity is unknown. Building the TCR beta libraries relied on iRepertoire HTBI primers, and CDR3 regions underwent Arm-PCR. TCRdb independently ran MiXCR on the multiplex PCR reads; one entry per CDR3 protein. The top ten hold about 38% of the sample, which has fewer than 350,000 distinct CDR3 sequences, 18% seen once. Germline values: CDR1 LGHDT, CDR2 YNNKEL (reference sequence). This CDR3 is 13 amino acids long. V lost 0 bases and J lost 14, with 11 bases in between. The sample comes from a study of regulatory T cells in long-lasting Graves disease. Overall study results and limits: Only a small sample size was used, which may have cut accuracy. Repertoires from persistent disease leaned toward TRBV28, TRBJ1-2 and TRBJ2-5. Investigators studied peripheral blood only, not thyroid tissue. Among persistent patients, a larger number of public clonotypes were shared (about 3,000) than among newly diagnosed patients (just over 950).

Noted time point: newly diagnosed GD, antithyroid drugs for less than 3 months. PBMC RNA served as the TCR library source. The sequences come from peripheral blood mononuclear cells (PBMCs), collected at new diagnosis, from a patient treated with antithyroid drugs. The TCR comes from a female donor with Graves disease. This chain links TRBV3-1 with TRBJ1-6; weak D call: TRBD1 (5 bases). CDR3 DNA sequence: TGTGCCAGCAGCCAAGATTTTCGGGGCACCCTCCACTTT. Translation: CASSQDFRGTLHF.